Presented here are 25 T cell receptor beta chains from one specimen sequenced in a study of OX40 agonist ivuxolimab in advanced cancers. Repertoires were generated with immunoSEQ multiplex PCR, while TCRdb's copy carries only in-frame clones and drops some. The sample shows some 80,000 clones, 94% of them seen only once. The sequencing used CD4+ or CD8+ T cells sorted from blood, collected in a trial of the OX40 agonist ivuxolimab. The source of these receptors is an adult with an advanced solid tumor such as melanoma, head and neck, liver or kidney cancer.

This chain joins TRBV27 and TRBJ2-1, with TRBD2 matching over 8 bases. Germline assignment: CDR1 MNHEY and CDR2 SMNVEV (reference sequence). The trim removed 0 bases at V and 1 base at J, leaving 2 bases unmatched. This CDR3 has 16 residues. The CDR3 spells CASSLSSGRSYNEQFF. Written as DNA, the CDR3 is TGTGCCAGCAGTTTATCAAGCGGGAGATCCTACAATGAGCAGTTCTTC.

The CDR3 DNA sequence: TGTGCCAGCAGTCCGACGACAGGGATGAACACTGAAGCTTTCTTT. This gives the protein CASSPTTGMNTEAFF. This rearrangement joins TRBV28 to TRBJ1-1; 7 nucleotides agree with TRBD1. The V gene end was trimmed by 5 bases and the J gene end by 0 bases; junction bases not matched to a gene: 6. Germline V lookup: CDR1 MDHEN, CDR2 SYDVKM. There are 15 residues in the CDR3.

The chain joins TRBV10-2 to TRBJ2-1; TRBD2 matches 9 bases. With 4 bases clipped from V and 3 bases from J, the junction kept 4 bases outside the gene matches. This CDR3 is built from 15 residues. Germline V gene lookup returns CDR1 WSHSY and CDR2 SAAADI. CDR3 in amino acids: CASSAKRGVYNEQFF. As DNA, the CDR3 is TGCGCCAGCAGTGCGAAGCGGGGGGTCTACAATGAGCAGTTCTTC.

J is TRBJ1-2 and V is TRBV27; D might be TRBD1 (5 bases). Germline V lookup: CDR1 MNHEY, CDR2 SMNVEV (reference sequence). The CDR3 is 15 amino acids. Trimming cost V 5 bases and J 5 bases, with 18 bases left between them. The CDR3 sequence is CASSLGGRAIYGYTF. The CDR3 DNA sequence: TGTGCCAGCAGTCTGGGGGGACGGGCAATTTATGGCTACACCTTC.

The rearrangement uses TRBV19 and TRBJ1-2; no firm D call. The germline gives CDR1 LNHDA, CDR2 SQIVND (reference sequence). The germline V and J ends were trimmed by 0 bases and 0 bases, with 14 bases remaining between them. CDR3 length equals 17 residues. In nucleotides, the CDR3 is TGTGCCAGTAGTATAGATCCCCCATCGACGGCTAACTATGGCTACACCTTC. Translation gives CASSIDPPSTANYGYTF.

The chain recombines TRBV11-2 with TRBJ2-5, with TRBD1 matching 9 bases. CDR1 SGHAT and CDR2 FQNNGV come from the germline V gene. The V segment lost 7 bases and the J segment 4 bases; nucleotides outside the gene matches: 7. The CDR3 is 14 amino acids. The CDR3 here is CASTVTGGAETQYF. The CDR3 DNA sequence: TGTGCCAGCACCGTAACAGGGGGCGCAGAGACCCAGTACTTC.

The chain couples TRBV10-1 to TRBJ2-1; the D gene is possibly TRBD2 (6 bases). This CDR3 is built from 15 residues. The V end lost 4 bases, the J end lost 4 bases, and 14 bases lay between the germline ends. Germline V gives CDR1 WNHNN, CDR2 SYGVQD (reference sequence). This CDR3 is CASSGRDPTYNEQFF. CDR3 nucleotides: TGCGCCAGCAGTGGGCGGGACCCTACTTACAATGAGCAGTTCTTC.

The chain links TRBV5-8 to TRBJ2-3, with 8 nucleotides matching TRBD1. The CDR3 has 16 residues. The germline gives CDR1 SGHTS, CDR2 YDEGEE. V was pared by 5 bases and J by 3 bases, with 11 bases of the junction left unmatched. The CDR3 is CASSGRQGIVTDTQYF. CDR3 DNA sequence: TGTGCCAGCAGTGGCCGACAGGGGATAGTTACAGATACGCAGTATTTT.

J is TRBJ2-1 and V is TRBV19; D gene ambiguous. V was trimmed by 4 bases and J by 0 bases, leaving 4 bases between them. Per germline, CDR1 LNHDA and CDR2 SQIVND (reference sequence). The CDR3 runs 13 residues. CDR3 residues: CASSTRSYNEQFF. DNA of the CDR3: TGTGCCAGTAGTACGCGCTCCTACAATGAGCAGTTCTTC.

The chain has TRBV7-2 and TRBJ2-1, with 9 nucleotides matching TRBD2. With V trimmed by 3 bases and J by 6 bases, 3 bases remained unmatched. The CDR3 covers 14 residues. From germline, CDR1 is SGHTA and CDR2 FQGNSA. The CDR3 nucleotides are TGTGCCAGCAGCTTGCTAGCGGGGTCCAATGAGCAGTTCTTC. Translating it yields CASSLLAGSNEQFF.

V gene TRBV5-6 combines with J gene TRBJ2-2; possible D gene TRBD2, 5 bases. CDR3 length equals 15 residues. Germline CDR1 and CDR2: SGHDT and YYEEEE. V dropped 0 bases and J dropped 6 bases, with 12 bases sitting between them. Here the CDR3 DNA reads TGTGCCAGCAGCTTGGCCAGCGAGGGCTCCGGGGAGCTGTTTTTT. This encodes CASSLASEGSGELFF.

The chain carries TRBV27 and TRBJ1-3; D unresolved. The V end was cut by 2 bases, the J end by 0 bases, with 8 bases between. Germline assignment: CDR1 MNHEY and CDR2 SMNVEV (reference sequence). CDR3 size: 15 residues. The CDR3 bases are TGTGCCAGCAGTTTAGGCGGGGTCTCTGGAAACACCATATATTTT. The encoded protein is CASSLGGVSGNTIYF.

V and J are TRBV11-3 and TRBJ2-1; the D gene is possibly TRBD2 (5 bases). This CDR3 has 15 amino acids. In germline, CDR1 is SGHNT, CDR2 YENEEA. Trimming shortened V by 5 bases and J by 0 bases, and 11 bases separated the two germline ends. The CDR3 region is CASSPPGSSYNEQFF. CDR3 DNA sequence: TGTGCCAGCAGCCCCCCTGGGAGCTCCTACAATGAGCAGTTCTTC.

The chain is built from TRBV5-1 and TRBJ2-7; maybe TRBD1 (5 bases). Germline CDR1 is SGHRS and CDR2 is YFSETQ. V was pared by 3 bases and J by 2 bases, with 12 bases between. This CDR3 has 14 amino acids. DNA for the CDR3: TGCGCCAGCAGCTCCGCAGGGTACCCCTACGAGCAGTACTTC. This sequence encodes CASSSAGYPYEQYF. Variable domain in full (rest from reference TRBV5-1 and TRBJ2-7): KAGVTQTPRYLIKTRGQQVTLSCSPISGHRSVSWYQQTPGQGLQFLFEYFSETQRNKGNFPGRFSGRQFSNSRSEMNVSTLELGDSALYLCASSSAGYPYEQYFGPGTRLTVT.

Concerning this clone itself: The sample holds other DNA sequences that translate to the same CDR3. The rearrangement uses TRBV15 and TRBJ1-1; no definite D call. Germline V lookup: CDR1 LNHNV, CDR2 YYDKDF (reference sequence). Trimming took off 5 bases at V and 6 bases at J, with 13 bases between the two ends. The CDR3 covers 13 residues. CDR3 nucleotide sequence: TGTGCCACCAGCGGCGGACCGCCGGCTGAAGCTTTCTTT. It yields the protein CATSGGPPAEAFF. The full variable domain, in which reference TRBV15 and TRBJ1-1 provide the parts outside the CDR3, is DAMVIQNPRYQVTQFGKPVTLSCSQTLNHNVMYWYQQKSSQAPKLLFHYYDKDFNNEADTPDNFQSRRPNTSFCFLDIRSPGLGDTAMYLCATSGGPPAEAFFGQGTRLTVV.

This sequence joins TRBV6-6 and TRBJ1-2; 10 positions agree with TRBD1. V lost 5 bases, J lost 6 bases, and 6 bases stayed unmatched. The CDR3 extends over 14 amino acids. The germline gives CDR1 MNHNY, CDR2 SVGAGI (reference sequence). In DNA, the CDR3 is TGTGCCAGCAGTCGCACCGGGACAGGGGATGGCTACACCTTC. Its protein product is CASSRTGTGDGYTF.

The CDR3 region is CASRSGVAVTF. The CDR3 coding sequence is TGTGCCAGCAGATCGGGGGTGGCAGTCACCTTC. This sequence joins TRBV6-5 and TRBJ1-2, with D possibly matching TRBD1 (5 bases). Germline lookup yields CDR1 MNHEY and CDR2 SVGAGI. Trimming took 6 bases from V and 13 from J, leaving 15 bases between them. The CDR3 is made up of 11 amino acids.

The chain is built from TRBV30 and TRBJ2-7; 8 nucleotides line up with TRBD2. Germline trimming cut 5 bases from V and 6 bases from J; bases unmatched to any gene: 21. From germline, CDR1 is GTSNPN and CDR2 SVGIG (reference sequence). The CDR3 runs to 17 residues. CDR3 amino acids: CAWETSLSGIGVFEQYF. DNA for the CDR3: TGTGCCTGGGAAACCTCCCTTAGCGGGATAGGAGTTTTCGAGCAGTACTTC.

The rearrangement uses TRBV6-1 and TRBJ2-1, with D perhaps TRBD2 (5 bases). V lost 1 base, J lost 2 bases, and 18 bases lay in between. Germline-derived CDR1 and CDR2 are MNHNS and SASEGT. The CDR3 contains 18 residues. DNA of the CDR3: TGTGCCAGCAGTGAAGTCGGGAATAAGCGAGGGACCTACAATGAGCAGTTCTTC. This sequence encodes CASSEVGNKRGTYNEQFF.

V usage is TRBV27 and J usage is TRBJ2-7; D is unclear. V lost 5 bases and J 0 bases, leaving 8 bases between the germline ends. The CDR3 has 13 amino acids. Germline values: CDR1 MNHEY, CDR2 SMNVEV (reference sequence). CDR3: CASSPPGSYEQYF. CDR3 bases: TGTGCCAGCAGTCCCCCGGGCTCCTACGAGCAGTACTTC.

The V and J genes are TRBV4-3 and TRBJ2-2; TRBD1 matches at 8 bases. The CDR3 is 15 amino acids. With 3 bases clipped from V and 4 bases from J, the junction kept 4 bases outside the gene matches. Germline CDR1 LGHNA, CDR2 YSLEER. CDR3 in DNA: TGCGCCAGCAGCCAGTCAGGGGGCGTCACCGGGGAGCTGTTTTTT. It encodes CASSQSGGVTGELFF.

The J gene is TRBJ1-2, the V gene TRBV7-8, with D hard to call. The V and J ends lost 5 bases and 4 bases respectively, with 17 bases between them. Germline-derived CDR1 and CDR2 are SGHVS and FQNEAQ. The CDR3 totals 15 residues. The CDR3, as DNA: TGTGCCAGCAGCATGAGACCAGGAGATTTCTATGGCTACACCTTC. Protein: CASSMRPGDFYGYTF.

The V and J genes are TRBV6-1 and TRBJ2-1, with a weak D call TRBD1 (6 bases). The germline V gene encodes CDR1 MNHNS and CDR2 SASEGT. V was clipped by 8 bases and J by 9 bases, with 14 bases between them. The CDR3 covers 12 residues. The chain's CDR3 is CASRTGSGEQFF. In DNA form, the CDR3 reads TGTGCCAGCCGAACAGGGTCTGGTGAGCAGTTCTTC.

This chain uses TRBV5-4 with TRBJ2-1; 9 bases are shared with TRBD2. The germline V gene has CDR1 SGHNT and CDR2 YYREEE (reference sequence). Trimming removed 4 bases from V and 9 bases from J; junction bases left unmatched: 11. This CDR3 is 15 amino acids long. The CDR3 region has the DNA TGTGCCAGCAGCGACGACCCGGGACTAGCAGGTGAGCAGTTCTTC. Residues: CASSDDPGLAGEQFF.

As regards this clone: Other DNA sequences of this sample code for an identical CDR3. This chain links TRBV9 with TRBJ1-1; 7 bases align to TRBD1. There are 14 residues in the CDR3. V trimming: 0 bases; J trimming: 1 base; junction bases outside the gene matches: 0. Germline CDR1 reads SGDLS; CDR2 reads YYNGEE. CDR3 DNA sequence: TGTGCCAGCAGCGTAGGACAGGGGAACACTGAAGCTTTCTTT. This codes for CASSVGQGNTEAFF.